This TCR beta chain was documented in a study of blood T cell repertoires in COVID-19. At the level of the study: Samples of COVID-19 (acute and convalescent) were obtained from the United States, Italy and Spain. From T cells, B-cell-depleted T cells, or PBMCs came the material, which was cDNA or gDNA.

Per the authors' pipeline: Researchers report that nucleated cell counts were estimated from reference gene primer amplification. Clones were sequenced by immunoSEQ multiplex PCR, and TCRdb holds only the in-frame ones, with some missing. The V and J calls and clone size are taken from that table; D and trimming were inferred from the DNA. Among about 120,000 clones listed, under 90% were seen once. This CDR3 comprises 16 residues. The germline gives CDR1 SGHAT, CDR2 FQNNGV. V shed 0 bases, J shed 1 base, and the junction held 5 bases outside the gene matches. This clone appeared a few times. The chain combines TRBV11-2 with TRBJ1-1; TRBD1 agrees at 7 bases. Specimen: peripheral blood. This sequence was found in a man in his sixties with acute or convalescent COVID-19. CDR3 amino acids: CASSLEGGQTNTEAFF. The CDR3 DNA reads TGTGCCAGCAGCTTAGAGGGGGGACAGACGAACACTGAAGCTTTCTTT.